This is a list of T cell receptor beta chains from one sample in a study of OX40 agonist ivuxolimab in advanced cancers. This table comes from immunoSEQ multiplex PCR, and its TCRdb copy is limited to in-frame clones, with some not included. The sample carries tens of thousands of clones, roughly 80% recorded once. The input for sequencing was CD4+ or CD8+ T cells sorted from blood, taken in a trial of the OX40 agonist ivuxolimab. The receptors come from an adult with an advanced solid tumor such as melanoma, head and neck, liver or kidney cancer. The CDR3 runs from the conserved cysteine through the conserved F or W. Each record gives: J gene, V gene, D gene, clone size, CDR3 protein, CDR3 DNA. D genes are given only for firm matches. Size tells how often a clone was seen (once, few, many) or the class of an expanded clone, and some rows leave it out.

TRBJ1-6 | TRBV14 | - | - | CASSQDPVSPLHF | TGTGCCAGCAGCCAAGATCCCGTCTCACCCCTCCACTTT
TRBJ2-3 | TRBV28 | TRBD2 | - | CASTPGLAGNTDTQYF | TGTGCCAGCACCCCAGGACTAGCGGGTAACACAGATACGCAGTATTTT
TRBJ2-3 | TRBV7-3 | TRBD2 | - | CASRPGLAGYTDTQYF | TGTGCCAGCAGACCGGGACTAGCGGGATACACAGATACGCAGTATTTT
TRBJ2-5 | TRBV7-9 | - | - | CASSLLALTETQYF | TGTGCCAGCAGCTTGCTAGCGCTTACGGAGACCCAGTACTTC
TRBJ2-5 | TRBV7-9 | TRBD2 | - | CASSSGLAGGPGQETQYF | TGTGCCAGCAGCTCCGGACTAGCGGGAGGGCCGGGCCAAGAGACCCAGTACTTC
TRBJ2-6 | TRBV5-6 | TRBD1 | - | CASSFFGQGNSGANVLTF | TGTGCCAGCAGCTTTTTTGGACAGGGAAATTCCGGGGCCAACGTCCTGACTTTC
TRBJ2-3 | TRBV2 | - | - | CASSERDRRSSTDTQYF | TGTGCCAGCAGTGAAAGGGACCGGAGATCTAGCACAGATACGCAGTATTTT
TRBJ2-7 | TRBV19 | - | - | CASSMGRGISYEQYF | TGTGCCAGTAGTATGGGCAGGGGCATATCCTACGAGCAGTACTTC
TRBJ1-2 | TRBV6-1 | TRBD1 | - | CASRPIGQGEYGYTF | TGTGCCAGCAGACCCATAGGACAGGGAGAGTATGGCTACACCTTC
TRBJ2-3 | TRBV5-4 | TRBD2 | once | CASSLPRSGGADTQYF | TGTGCCAGCAGCCTCCCTCGTAGCGGGGGGGCAGATACGCAGTATTTT
TRBJ2-2 | TRBV7-6 | TRBD1 | - | CASSFGQGTTGELFF | TGTGCCAGCAGCTTTGGACAGGGAACCACCGGGGAGCTGTTTTTT
TRBJ2-7 | TRBV7-2 | TRBD1 | - | CASSTDRSYEQYF | TGTGCCAGCAGCACGGACAGGTCCTACGAGCAGTACTTC
TRBJ2-2 | TRBV10-1 | - | - | CASSVAGSTGELFF | TGCGCCAGCAGTGTTGCGGGGTCCACCGGGGAGCTGTTTTTT
TRBJ2-2 | TRBV19 | - | once | CASSGRLRNTGELFF | TGTGCCAGTAGTGGGAGGCTGAGAAACACCGGGGAGCTGTTTTTT
TRBJ1-2 | TRBV13 | - | once | CASSFETEDYGYTF | TGTGCCAGCAGCTTCGAGACAGAAGACTATGGCTACACCTTC
TRBJ2-3 | TRBV4-2 | - | once | CASSQAQGGADTQYF | TGTGCCAGCAGCCAAGCACAGGGCGGGGCAGATACGCAGTATTTT
TRBJ2-5 | TRBV6-1 | TRBD2 | - | CASISGSVGETQYF | TGTGCCAGCATCAGCGGGAGCGTGGGTGAGACCCAGTACTTC
TRBJ2-4 | TRBV7-9 | - | - | CASSSWDAARKNIQYF | TGTGCCAGCAGCAGCTGGGACGCGGCCCGAAAAAACATTCAGTACTTC
TRBJ1-2 | TRBV28 | - | - | CASSLDSHLLSGYTF | TGTGCCAGCAGTTTGGACAGCCACCTTCTGAGTGGCTACACCTTC
TRBJ2-7 | TRBV6-1 | - | - | CASGKGGTYEQYF | TGTGCCAGCGGAAAGGGGGGAACCTACGAGCAGTACTTC
TRBJ2-3 | TRBV9 | TRBD2 | - | CASSQTSGITDTQYF | TGTGCCAGCAGCCAAACTAGCGGGATAACAGATACGCAGTATTTT
TRBJ1-1 | TRBV4-2 | - | once | CASSQGDTQVGTEAFF | TGTGCCAGCAGCCAAGGGGACACTCAGGTGGGCACTGAAGCTTTCTTT
TRBJ1-2 | TRBV25-1 | - | - | CASSEWDKAYGYTF | TGTGCCAGCAGTGAATGGGACAAGGCGTATGGCTACACCTTC
TRBJ1-2 | TRBV6-1 | - | - | CASSSYGYTF | TGTGCCAGCTCCAGCTATGGCTACACCTTC
TRBJ2-1 | TRBV27 | - | - | CASSFMGQGYYEQFF | TGTGCCAGCAGTTTTATGGGGCAGGGGTACTATGAGCAGTTCTTC
TRBJ1-5 | TRBV5-1 | - | - | CASRVEMDQPQHF | TGCGCCAGCAGAGTCGAAATGGATCAGCCCCAGCATTTT
TRBJ1-1 | TRBV30 | TRBD1 | - | CAWNRGYNTEAFF | TGTGCCTGGAACAGGGGGTATAACACTGAAGCTTTCTTT
TRBJ2-5 | TRBV7-9 | - | - | CASSLDVAETQYF | TGTGCCAGCAGCTTAGACGTGGCAGAGACCCAGTACTTC
TRBJ2-1 | TRBV7-7 | TRBD1 | - | CASSPGQGEYNEQFF | TGTGCTAGCAGCCCCGGGCAGGGGGAATACAATGAGCAGTTCTTC
TRBJ2-1 | TRBV9 | - | - | CASSVTLEQFF | TGTGCCAGCAGCGTGACTCTTGAGCAGTTCTTC
TRBJ2-7 | TRBV20-1 | - | - | CSASSYEQYF | TGCAGTGCTAGCTCCTACGAGCAGTACTTC
TRBJ2-6 | TRBV5-6 | TRBD1 | few | CASSRWTGAAGANVLTF | TGTGCCAGCAGCCGATGGACAGGGGCAGCGGGGGCCAACGTCCTGACTTTC
TRBJ1-4 | TRBV5-1 | - | - | CASSPRTPNEKLFF | TGCGCCAGCAGCCCTCGGACACCTAATGAAAAACTGTTTTTT
TRBJ2-5 | TRBV2 | - | - | CASSGPTATQETQYF | TGTGCCAGCAGTGGACCGACAGCCACCCAAGAGACCCAGTACTTC
TRBJ2-1 | TRBV5-1 | TRBD2 | - | CASRPGLAGYNEQFF | TGCGCCAGCAGGCCGGGACTAGCGGGTTACAATGAGCAGTTCTTC
TRBJ2-5 | TRBV30 | - | - | CAWRGDLGGQETQYF | TGTGCCTGGAGGGGAGATTTGGGGGGCCAAGAGACCCAGTACTTC
TRBJ2-6 | TRBV6-6 | - | - | CASSYSSPGANVLTF | TGTGCCAGCAGTTACTCGTCCCCCGGCGCCAACGTCCTGACTTTC
TRBJ2-1 | TRBV6-1 | - | - | CASRIAAEPYNEQFF | TGTGCCAGCAGGATAGCGGCCGAACCCTACAATGAGCAGTTCTTC
TRBJ2-1 | TRBV27 | - | - | CASSLTSSYNEQFF | TGTGCCAGCAGTTTAACGAGCTCCTACAATGAGCAGTTCTTC
TRBJ2-7 | TRBV4-2 | TRBD2 | - | CASSLVRLAGVEEQYF | TGTGCCAGCAGCTTGGTCCGGCTAGCGGGAGTAGAAGAGCAGTACTTC
TRBJ1-5 | TRBV7-2 | - | - | CASSLGVNQPQHF | TGTGCCAGCAGCTTAGGGGTCAATCAGCCCCAGCATTTT
TRBJ2-3 | TRBV6-1 | - | - | CASSELGQSADTQYF | TGTGCCAGCAGTGAACTGGGACAATCGGCAGATACGCAGTATTTT
TRBJ2-3 | TRBV2 | - | - | CASRLPSTDTQYF | TGTGCCAGCAGGCTACCTAGCACAGATACGCAGTATTTT
TRBJ2-7 | TRBV20-1 | - | - | CSALTRNEQYF | TGCAGTGCCCTGACTAGGAACGAGCAGTACTTC
TRBJ1-1 | TRBV7-9 | - | once | CASQDLQGGTEAFF | TGTGCCAGCCAAGACCTACAGGGAGGGACTGAAGCTTTCTTT
TRBJ2-3 | TRBV19 | TRBD2 | - | CASTPLAGGRDTQYF | TGTGCCAGTACCCCGCTAGCGGGAGGGAGGGATACGCAGTATTTT
TRBJ1-1 | TRBV28 | TRBD1 | - | CASSLWTGGAGTEAFF | TGTGCCAGCAGTTTATGGACAGGGGGCGCGGGCACTGAAGCTTTCTTT
TRBJ1-2 | TRBV28 | TRBD1 | - | CASSPNQDRAYGYTF | TGTGCCAGCAGTCCTAACCAAGACAGGGCCTATGGCTACACCTTC
TRBJ1-2 | TRBV19 | TRBD1 | few | CASSDQDRVDYGYTF | TGTGCCAGTAGTGATCAGGACAGGGTTGACTATGGCTACACCTTC
TRBJ2-5 | TRBV6-6 | - | - | CASSSGPGQETQYF | TGTGCCAGCAGTTCTGGACCAGGCCAAGAGACCCAGTACTTC
TRBJ2-7 | TRBV29-1 | - | few | CSAGRSSYEQYF | TGCAGCGCCGGGCGGAGCTCCTACGAGCAGTACTTC